Here is one T cell receptor beta chain with its context. Its antigen is unidentified. These data come from a study of T cell repertoires in cytomegalovirus infection. Whole-study context: Selection of CMV epitopes for the study included recently identified HLA-C-restricted and well-studied HLA-B-restricted ones. Public TCR beta signatures marked donors with CMV infection and the matching HLA.

TCRdb re-called the reads through MiXCR, storing one row per CDR3 protein. The sample yields 900,000 to 950,000 distinct CDR3 sequences, roughly 30% seen once. Study-wide points: Summed public TCR beta family frequency identified CMV carriers bearing the relevant HLA. In two of eight donors, the top clonotype was HLA-C-restricted CMV-specific.

V was shortened by 3 bases and J by 0 bases, with 13 bases between the two germline ends. The germline CDR1 and CDR2 sequences are LGHNT and FRNRAP. The length of the CDR3 is 16 residues. The input for sequencing was cultured CD8+ T cells from PBMCs, taken from culture after CMV antigen stimulation. This chain links TRBV12-5 with TRBJ2-3, with D unresolved. The TCR comes from a human donor in good health (CMV status not recorded). Some clones in this sample may be carry-over from other donors' samples. The CDR3: CASGFWAGQSTDTQYF. CDR3 in DNA: TGTGCTAGTGGTTTCTGGGCAGGCCAGAGCACAGATACGCAGTATTTT. The full variable domain, completed using reference TRBV12-5 and TRBJ2-3, is DARVTQTPRHKVTEMGQEVTMRCQPILGHNTVFWYRQTMMQGLELLAYFRNRAPLDDSGMPKDRFSAEMPDATLATLKIQPSEPRDSAVYFCASGFWAGQSTDTQYFGPGTRLTVL.